The 13 T cell receptor beta chains below come from one sample, sequenced in a study of T cells after yellow fever vaccination (dated by TCRdb to between 2019 and 2020). What the treatment or condition label conveys for this sample: live attenuated yellow fever vaccine strain. Libraries were constructed by 5' RACE. The listed sequencing device is Illumina NovaSeq 6000. TCRdb cleaned the public reads at Q25 with fastp, built clones with MiXCR and kept in-frame beta chains. Entries that share a CDR3 protein sequence are merged under the most common genes and DNA. Here the sample has about 300,000 distinct CDR3 sequences; around 10% occur a single time. The biggest ten clones account for approximately 3.5% of the sample. The material sequenced was CD4+ T cells sorted from PBMCs, taken 5 days after the yellow fever booster vaccination. The origin of the receptors is a man between 18 and 35 years old who received the YFV17D yellow fever vaccine.

The chain carries TRBV11-2 and TRBJ2-2; D is perhaps TRBD1 or TRBD2 (5 bases each). The germline gives CDR1 SGHAT, CDR2 FQNNGV. V lost 3 bases and J lost 3, with 14 bases in between. The CDR3 is made up of 16 amino acids. This chain's CDR3 is CASSFRLGRDTGELFF. Written as DNA, the CDR3 is TGTGCCAGCAGCTTTCGTCTGGGACGAGACACCGGGGAGCTGTTTTTT.

The chain joins TRBV4-3 to TRBJ1-1; 8 bases line up with TRBD1. This CDR3 has 14 residues. Germline values: CDR1 LGHNA, CDR2 YSLEER. Trimming took 4 bases from V and 1 from J; bases not matched to a gene: 2. CDR3 amino acids: CASSRTGWNTEAFF. The CDR3 nucleotides are TGCGCCAGCAGCCGGACAGGGTGGAACACTGAAGCTTTCTTT.

This clonotype appeared a few times. V and J are TRBV7-6 and TRBJ1-4; D not resolved. The CDR3 consists of 13 residues. CDR1 is SGHVS and CDR2 is FNYEAQ in the germline V gene. V was shortened by 1 base and J by 8 bases, with 8 bases between the two germline ends. The CDR3 DNA is TGTGCCAGCAGCTTAGGGGTCAGCGAAAAACTGTTTTTT. Amino acids: CASSLGVSEKLFF.

This clonotype turned up a few times. This chain joins TRBV6-2 or TRBV6-3 and TRBJ1-2; D gene uncertain. Between the trimmed V and J ends, which lost 5 bases and 1 base, there was a span of 14 bases. CDR3 size: 15 residues. Germline CDR1 and CDR2: MNHEY and SVGEGT. The CDR3 here is CASSTPGRNNYGYTF. Here the CDR3 DNA reads TGTGCCAGCAGTACCCCTGGACGGAATAACTATGGCTACACCTTC.

This clonotype was observed a few times. The chain uses TRBV6-2 or TRBV6-3 and TRBJ2-2; D is possibly TRBD1 or TRBD2 (6 bases each). CDR3 length: 17 amino acids. CDR1 and CDR2 (germline): MNHEY, SVGEGT. Trimming stripped 5 bases from V and 4 bases from J, with 20 bases between. Here the CDR3 DNA reads TGTGCCAGCAGTAGTCCGCTGGGGGGCCTAGGCACCGGGGAGCTGTTTTTT. Residues: CASSSPLGGLGTGELFF.

The J gene is TRBJ1-1, the V gene TRBV9; D remains ambiguous. This CDR3 region has 13 residues. With 0 bases removed from V and 1 base from J, the gap between germline ends came to 4 bases. CDR1 is SGDLS, CDR2 YYNGEE, per germline. The CDR3 sequence is CASSVDKNTEAFF. The CDR3 nucleotides read TGTGCCAGCAGCGTAGACAAGAACACTGAAGCTTTCTTT.

The CDR3 region has the DNA TGTGCCAGCAGCTTAGAGGGGACTGAGCAGTTCTTC. Translation: CASSLEGTEQFF. The chain has TRBV7-9 and TRBJ2-1; D tentatively reads TRBD1 or TRBD2 (5 bases each). Germline CDR1 and CDR2: SEHNR and FQNEAQ (reference sequence). The V end was cut by 1 base, the J end by 9 bases, with 7 bases between. The CDR3 has 12 residues. Variable domain in full (rest from reference TRBV7-9 and TRBJ2-1): DTGVSQNPRHKITKRGQNVTFRCDPISEHNRLYWYRQTLGQGPEFLTYFQNEAQLEKSRLLSDRFSAERPKGSFSTLEIQRTEQGDSAMYLCASSLEGTEQFFGPGTRLTVL.

The chain combines TRBV29-1 with TRBJ2-5; perhaps D is TRBD1 or TRBD2 (6 bases each). The CDR3 runs 13 residues. V was cut by 6 bases and J by 1 base, with 12 bases left in between. Germline CDR1 SQVTM, CDR2 ANQGSEA. CDR3 amino acids: CSVGGGTQETQYF. The CDR3 DNA reads TGCAGCGTCGGAGGGGGTACCCAAGAGACCCAGTACTTC.

The V and J genes are TRBV6-2 or TRBV6-3 and TRBJ1-1; D call uncertain. The CDR3 is 15 residues long. V lost 5 bases and J 5 bases, leaving 18 bases between the germline ends. From germline, CDR1 is MNHEY and CDR2 SVGEGT. The CDR3 DNA reads TGTGCCAGCAGTCGTCCCGCGTTAAAAGGTACTGAAGCTTTCTTT. It specifies CASSRPALKGTEAFF.

This clonotype was seen a few times. V usage is TRBV7-9 and J usage is TRBJ2-3; D unclear. This CDR3 spans 15 amino acids. CDR1 SEHNR and CDR2 FQNEAQ come from the germline V gene (reference sequence). Trimming pared 0 bases from V and 3 bases from J, leaving 10 bases between. CDR3 loop: CASSLARHKTDTQYF. CDR3 DNA: TGTGCCAGCAGCTTAGCGCGCCACAAAACAGATACGCAGTATTTT.

This clonotype occurred many times. The chain has TRBV12-3 or TRBV12-4 and TRBJ1-1; unclear D gene. V was shortened by 3 bases and J by 7 bases, with 6 bases between the two germline ends. This CDR3 comprises 11 residues. The CDR3 DNA follows: TGTGCCAGCAGTTTCGGAGTTGAAGCTTTCTTT. Its translation: CASSFGVEAFF.

The chain employs TRBV29-1 and TRBJ1-5; 9 bases are shared with TRBD1. Germline V CDR1 and CDR2: SQVTM, ANQGSEA. V shed 6 bases, J shed 5 bases, and the junction held 5 bases outside the gene matches. The CDR3 consists of 13 residues. DNA for the CDR3: TGCAGCGTGGGACAGGGTAGGGATCAGCCCCAGCATTTT. Translating gives CSVGQGRDQPQHF.

For this clonotype: A read error is possible here, since a much larger clone lies one base away. The rearrangement joins TRBV18 to TRBJ2-7; 9 bases map to TRBD1. CDR3 size: 13 residues. CDR1 KGHSH and CDR2 LQKENI come from the germline V gene. Written as DNA, the CDR3 is TGTGCCAGCTCCTCTACAGGGGGCTACGAGAAGTACTTC. Its protein product is CASSSTGGYEKYF.